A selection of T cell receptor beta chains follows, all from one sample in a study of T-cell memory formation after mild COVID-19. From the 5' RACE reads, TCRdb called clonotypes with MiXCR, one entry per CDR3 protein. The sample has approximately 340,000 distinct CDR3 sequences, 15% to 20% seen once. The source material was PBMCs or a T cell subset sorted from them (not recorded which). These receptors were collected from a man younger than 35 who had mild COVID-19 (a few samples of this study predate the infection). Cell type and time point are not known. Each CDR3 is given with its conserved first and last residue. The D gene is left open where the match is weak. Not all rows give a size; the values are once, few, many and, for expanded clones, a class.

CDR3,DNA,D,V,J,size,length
CATEASAAYNEQFF,TGTGCCACCGAAGCCTCTGCGGCCTACAATGAGCAGTTCTTC,.,TRBV2,TRBJ2-1,few,14
CASSHPSLTLEKLFF,TGCGCCAGCAGCCATCCTTCCCTGACGTTAGAAAAACTGTTTTTT,.,TRBV4-1,TRBJ1-4,few,15
CASSYSNTPGDPGNTIYF,TGTGCCAGCAGTTACTCGAATACCCCGGGCGATCCTGGAAACACCATATATTTT,.,TRBV6-5,TRBJ1-3,few,18
CASSQTRLNEQFF,TGTGCCAGCAGCCAGACCAGGTTGAATGAGCAGTTCTTC,.,TRBV3-1,TRBJ2-1,few,13
CASHPGGYLTTNEKLFF,TGTGCCTCCCACCCGGGGGGGTATTTAACAACTAATGAAAAACTGTTTTTT,.,TRBV11-2,TRBJ1-4,once,17
CASSAEGGSSGDTQYF,TGTGCCAGCAGCGCGGAAGGAGGAAGCTCTGGAGATACGCAGTATTTT,.,TRBV9,TRBJ2-3,.,16
CASRDRRLSTDTQYF,TGTGCCAGCAGGGACAGGCGGTTAAGCACAGATACGCAGTATTTT,TRBD1,TRBV2,TRBJ2-3,few,15
CASSFPGGGAFF,TGTGCCAGCAGCTTTCCCGGGGGTGGCGCTTTCTTT,.,TRBV7-9,TRBJ1-1,.,12
CASSYSRWGRQPQHF,TGTGCCAGCAGTTACTCGAGATGGGGGAGGCAGCCCCAGCATTTT,.,TRBV6-5,TRBJ1-5,few,15
CSARLAGTQETQYF,TGCAGTGCTAGACTAGCGGGCACGCAAGAGACCCAGTACTTC,TRBD2,TRBV20-1,TRBJ2-5,few,14
CASSLPSVSTDTQYF,TGTGCCAGCAGCTTACCCTCTGTCAGCACAGATACGCAGTATTTT,.,TRBV7-2,TRBJ2-3,few,15
CASSFKERGAADTQYF,TGTGCCAGCAGCTTCAAAGAGCGGGGGGCCGCAGATACGCAGTATTTT,TRBD2,TRBV5-6,TRBJ2-3,few,16
CASSPNGGGTEAFF,TGTGCCAGCAGCCCGAACGGGGGAGGGACTGAAGCTTTCTTT,.,TRBV11-2,TRBJ1-1,once,14
CASSQDRAGVTDTQYF,TGTGCCAGCAGCCAAGATAGAGCGGGGGTGACTGATACGCAGTATTTT,TRBD2,TRBV3-1,TRBJ2-3,.,16
CASSPMGGNYGYTF,TGTGCCAGCAGCCCGATGGGAGGGAACTATGGCTACACCTTC,.,TRBV7-2,TRBJ1-2,few,14
CASSRVPGGTETQYF,TGTGCCAGCAGTAGAGTCCCTGGGGGCACAGAGACCCAGTACTTC,.,TRBV9,TRBJ2-5,few,15
CASSQDLRGHNEQFF,TGCGCCAGCAGCCAAGATCTCCGGGGGCACAATGAGCAGTTCTTC,.,TRBV4-3,TRBJ2-1,.,15
CASSENFDTEAFF,TGTGCCAGCTCAGAAAATTTCGACACTGAAGCTTTCTTT,.,TRBV18,TRBJ1-1,.,13
CASSQGGSKNIQYF,TGTGCCAGTTCCCAGGGGGGCTCCAAAAACATTCAGTACTTC,.,TRBV12-3/TRBV12-4,TRBJ2-4,.,14
CSAPQMNTEAFF,TGCAGTGCCCCCCAGATGAACACTGAAGCTTTCTTT,.,TRBV20-1,TRBJ1-1,.,12
CASSSPRRDSNSPLHF,TGTGCCAGCAGTTCACCTAGGAGGGATTCTAATTCACCCCTCCACTTT,.,TRBV28,TRBJ1-6,.,16
CASRSVRQVVETQYF,TGTGCCAGCAGGAGTGTCAGACAGGTTGTTGAGACCCAGTACTTC,.,TRBV6-5,TRBJ2-5,.,15
CASSIRLATDTQYF,TGTGCCAGTAGTATACGGCTAGCAACAGATACGCAGTATTTT,.,TRBV19,TRBJ2-3,.,14
CASSQRGGARNTEAFF,TGCGCCAGCAGCCAAAGGGGGGGGGCTCGGAACACTGAAGCTTTCTTT,.,TRBV4-1,TRBJ1-1,few,16
CSARNQGAETQYF,TGCAGTGCTAGAAATCAGGGGGCAGAGACCCAGTACTTC,TRBD1,TRBV20-1,TRBJ2-5,.,13
CASSLAAGDSPLHF,TGTGCCAGCAGCCTAGCGGCGGGGGACTCACCCCTCCACTTT,.,TRBV12-3/TRBV12-4,TRBJ1-6,.,14
CASSQDPPDSPLHF,TGCGCCAGCAGCCAAGATCCCCCGGATTCACCCCTCCACTTT,.,TRBV4-3,TRBJ1-6,few,14
CASSVRDRVAGELFF,TGTGCCAGTAGTGTCCGGGACAGGGTCGCCGGGGAGCTGTTTTTT,TRBD1,TRBV19,TRBJ2-2,few,15
CASSTYTPRGTEAFF,TGTGCCAGCAGTACTTACACACCAAGGGGTACTGAAGCTTTCTTT,.,TRBV6-2/TRBV6-3,TRBJ1-1,.,15
CSAGRGGGHTDTQYF,TGCAGTGCTGGGCGGGGCGGGGGGCACACAGATACGCAGTATTTT,TRBD2,TRBV20-1,TRBJ2-3,.,15
CASSLAGERNNEQFF,TGTGCCAGCAGCTTAGCTGGTGAGCGGAACAATGAGCAGTTCTTC,.,TRBV11-1,TRBJ2-1,few,15
CASSLGSRDRGLDEQFF,TGTGCCAGCAGCTTAGGGTCGCGGGACAGGGGGCTGGATGAGCAGTTCTTC,TRBD1,TRBV7-2,TRBJ2-1,many,17
CASSQVADRASEQYF,TGCGCCAGCAGCCAAGTGGCGGACAGGGCTTCCGAGCAGTACTTC,TRBD1,TRBV4-1,TRBJ2-7,few,15
CSATQGVPGFEQYF,TGCAGTGCGACACAGGGTGTACCTGGGTTCGAGCAGTACTTC,.,TRBV20-1,TRBJ2-7,.,14
CASSQAPSGGQDTQYF,TGTGCCAGCAGCCAAGCGCCTAGCGGGGGACAGGATACGCAGTATTTT,TRBD2,TRBV4-2,TRBJ2-3,.,16
CASSSKGLLQETQYF,TGTGCCAGCAGCTCGAAAGGACTGCTACAAGAGACCCAGTACTTC,.,TRBV5-4,TRBJ2-5,once,15
CASSRGTSGGSFYNEQFF,TGCGCCAGCAGCCGGGGGACTAGCGGGGGTTCCTTCTACAATGAGCAGTTCTTC,TRBD2,TRBV5-1,TRBJ2-1,few,18
CASSFVENGGELFF,TGTGCCAGCAGCTTCGTAGAAAATGGCGGGGAGCTGTTTTTT,.,TRBV7-9,TRBJ2-2,few,14
CSASPGYEQYF,TGCAGTGCTAGCCCGGGCTACGAGCAGTACTTC,.,TRBV20-1,TRBJ2-7,many,11
CASRGGGADNEQFF,TGCGCCAGCAGAGGGGGGGGAGCAGACAATGAGCAGTTCTTC,.,TRBV10-1,TRBJ2-1,few,14
CASSEVDQETQYF,TGTGCCAGCAGTGAAGTAGACCAAGAGACCCAGTACTTC,.,TRBV2,TRBJ2-5,.,13